The 16 T cell receptor beta chains below come from one sample, sequenced in a study of T cell responses to AZD1222 COVID-19 vaccine. TCRdb's table, derived via immunoSEQ multiplex PCR, lists solely in-frame clones and lacks some. Of approximately 140,000 clones listed, 88% are singletons. The source was peripheral blood, collected on day 0 of AZD1222 vaccination. The origin of the receptors is an adult in good health.

The chain joins TRBV5-1 to TRBJ1-6; D possibly corresponds to TRBD1 (6 bases). The CDR3 length is 14 residues. V was pared by 8 bases and J by 6 bases, with 15 bases between. Germline CDR1 is SGHRS and CDR2 is YFSETQ. The CDR3 spells CASSRGAVNSPLHF. Here the CDR3 DNA reads TGCGCCAGTAGCCGGGGGGCGGTTAATTCACCCCTCCACTTT.

The rearrangement links TRBV9 to TRBJ1-1; TRBD1 agrees at 9 bases. Trimming removed 5 bases from V and 6 bases from J; junction bases left unmatched: 14. The CDR3 loop spans 16 amino acids. Germline assignment: CDR1 SGDLS and CDR2 YYNGEE. The CDR3 DNA reads TGTGCCAGCAGGACTCTTAAGTCTGGGACAGGGTCTGAAGCTTTCTTT. It encodes CASRTLKSGTGSEAFF.

This sequence joins TRBV19 and TRBJ1-1; possibly TRBD1 for D (6 bases). CDR3 length equals 16 residues. Germline V gene lookup returns CDR1 LNHDA and CDR2 SQIVND (reference sequence). Trimming shortened V by 6 bases and J by 0 bases, and 17 bases separated the two germline ends. The CDR3 loop is CASRNLLRDMNTEAFF. The CDR3 DNA sequence: TGTGCCAGTAGGAACCTGCTTCGGGACATGAACACTGAAGCTTTCTTT.

The rearrangement links TRBV7-9 to TRBJ2-7; tentatively, D is TRBD2 (5 bases). The CDR3 has 13 amino acids. CDR1 and CDR2 from the germline V gene are SEHNR and FQNEAQ (reference sequence). Trimming took 5 bases from V and 2 from J, leaving 10 bases between them. Here the CDR3 reads CASSPTTPYEQYF. In DNA, the CDR3 is TGTGCCAGCAGCCCGACTACCCCCTACGAGCAGTACTTC. The full variable domain, completed using reference TRBV7-9 and TRBJ2-7, is DTGVSQNPRHKITKRGQNVTFRCDPISEHNRLYWYRQTLGQGPEFLTYFQNEAQLEKSRLLSDRFSAERPKGSFSTLEIQRTEQGDSAMYLCASSPTTPYEQYFGPGTRLTVT.

The table lists this clone with a few counts. V is TRBV5-1 and J is TRBJ1-3, with D possibly being TRBD1 (5 bases). The CDR3 totals 14 residues. From germline, CDR1 is SGHRS and CDR2 YFSETQ. Deletions cut 4 bases from V and 0 bases from J, with 8 bases between. CDR3 sequence reads: CASSEGVSGNTIYF. As DNA, the CDR3 is TGCGCCAGCAGCGAAGGGGTCTCTGGAAACACCATATATTTT.

The chain is built from TRBV4-1 and TRBJ2-7, with 7 bases aligning to TRBD2. CDR3 length: 15 amino acids. V lost 3 bases to trimming and J lost 6 bases; unmatched junction nucleotides: 11. CDR1 is MGHRA, CDR2 YSYEKL, per germline. The CDR3 DNA is TGCGCCAGCAGCCATCTCCGGGCCCCGGGGGGCGAGCAGTACTTC. Translated, it gives CASSHLRAPGGEQYF.

The sample holds one count of this clone. The CDR3 spells CASSEAGTPGQPQHF. CDR3 bases: TGTGCCAGCAGTGAGGCAGGGACCCCAGGACAGCCCCAGCATTTT. This chain joins TRBV6-1 and TRBJ1-5, with D possibly being TRBD1 (5 bases). CDR3 length: 15 amino acids. Germline-derived CDR1 and CDR2 are MNHNS and SASEGT. Trimming shortened V by 3 bases and J by 7 bases, and 16 bases separated the two germline ends.

The sample holds a few counts of this clone. The chain recombines TRBV19 with TRBJ2-1; D gene ambiguous. V was cut by 5 bases and J by 8 bases, with 13 bases left in between. From germline, CDR1 is LNHDA and CDR2 SQIVND (reference sequence). The CDR3 sequence is 13 residues long. CDR3 protein: CASSSRQRDEQFF. As DNA, the CDR3 is TGTGCCAGTAGTTCACGTCAGCGCGATGAGCAGTTCTTC.

The chain uses TRBV4-1 and TRBJ1-2; D unresolved. Trimming stripped 1 base from V and 4 bases from J, with 7 bases between. The germline V gene encodes CDR1 MGHRA and CDR2 YSYEKL. This CDR3 spans 13 amino acids. The DNA of the CDR3 is TGCGCCAGCAGCCAAGTGGGCAGCTATGGCTACACCTTC. Residues: CASSQVGSYGYTF.

V gene TRBV4-1 combines with J gene TRBJ2-1; D remains unclear. Trimming took 1 base from V and 4 from J, leaving 11 bases between them. Per germline, CDR1 MGHRA and CDR2 YSYEKL. This CDR3 contains 15 residues. The CDR3 region is CASSQGVMIYNEQFF. CDR3 DNA: TGCGCCAGCAGCCAAGGAGTGATGATTTACAATGAGCAGTTCTTC.

The V and J genes are TRBV5-1 and TRBJ1-6, with D possibly being TRBD1 (6 bases). V was pared by 0 bases and J by 8 bases, with 15 bases between. The CDR3 runs to 16 residues. The germline CDR1 and CDR2 sequences are SGHRS and YFSETQ. DNA for the CDR3: TGCGCCAGCAGCTTGGCCGGGGGCCGGTGGGATTCACCCCTCCACTTT. This codes for CASSLAGGRWDSPLHF.

The gene calls are TRBV7-3 and TRBJ2-3; 8 bases match TRBD2. Germline V gene data show CDR1 as SGHTA and CDR2 as FQGTGA. After removal of 4 bases from V and 6 bases from J, the junction contained 15 bases not matched to a gene. The length of the CDR3 is 17 residues. The CDR3 sequence: CASSSTGRGAIGDTQYF. In DNA, the CDR3 is TGTGCCAGCAGCTCCACCGGGCGGGGGGCCATTGGGGATACGCAGTATTTT.

The chain combines TRBV7-8 with TRBJ2-7; 7 nucleotides align to TRBD1. V lost 9 bases, J lost 3 bases, and 8 bases stayed unmatched. This CDR3 is 13 amino acids long. Germline CDR1 and CDR2: SGHVS and FQNEAQ. CDR3 DNA sequence: TGTGCCAGTGAACCCGGGACAGACTACGAGCAGTACTTC. Translated, it gives CASEPGTDYEQYF.

This sequence joins TRBV5-6 and TRBJ1-5; D unclear. This CDR3 is built from 14 residues. Germline CDR1 is SGHDT and CDR2 is YYEEEE. The V gene lost 2 bases and the J gene lost 0 bases, with 6 bases spanning the gap. CDR3 sequence: CASSFYGSNQPQHF. The CDR3 coding sequence is TGTGCCAGCAGCTTCTACGGTAGCAATCAGCCCCAGCATTTT.

This chain uses TRBV19 with TRBJ1-2; a weak D match, TRBD1 (5 bases). Germline CDR1 is LNHDA and CDR2 is SQIVND (reference sequence). V lost 6 bases to trimming and J lost 8 bases, with 13 bases between them. The CDR3 is 12 residues long. Here the CDR3 DNA reads TGTGCCAGTAGCCCTATAGACAGAGGCTACACCTTC. It codes for CASSPIDRGYTF.

CDR3 amino acids: CASSLWTEAFF. CDR3 nucleotides: TGTGCCAGCAGTTTGTGGACTGAAGCTTTCTTT. This sequence joins TRBV28 and TRBJ1-1; D gene unclear. Germline loops: CDR1 MDHEN, CDR2 SYDVKM. V gave up 3 bases and J gave up 5 bases, with 4 bases separating them. This CDR3 contains 11 residues.